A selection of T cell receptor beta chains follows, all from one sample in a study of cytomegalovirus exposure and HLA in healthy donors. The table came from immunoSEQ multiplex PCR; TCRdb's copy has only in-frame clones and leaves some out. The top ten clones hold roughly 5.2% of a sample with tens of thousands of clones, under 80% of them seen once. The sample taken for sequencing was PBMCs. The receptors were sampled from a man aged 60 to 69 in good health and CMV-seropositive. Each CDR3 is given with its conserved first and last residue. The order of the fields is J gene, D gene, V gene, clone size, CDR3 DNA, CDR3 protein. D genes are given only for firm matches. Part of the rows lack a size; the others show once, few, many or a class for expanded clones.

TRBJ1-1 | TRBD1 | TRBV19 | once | TGTGCCAGTAGTAAGGGACAGAGGAACACTGAAGCTTTCTTT | CASSKGQRNTEAFF
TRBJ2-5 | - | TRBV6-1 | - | TGTGCCAGCAGTGAAGCGCGGTGGGTGGAAGAGACCCAGTACTTC | CASSEARWVEETQYF
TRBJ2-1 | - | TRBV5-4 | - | TGTGCCAGCAGCTTGAGTAGGGGGACCTACAATGAGCAGTTCTTC | CASSLSRGTYNEQFF
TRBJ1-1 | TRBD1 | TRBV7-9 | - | TGTGCCAGCAGCTTGACAGGGACTGACACTGAAGCTTTCTTT | CASSLTGTDTEAFF
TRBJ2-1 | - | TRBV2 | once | TGTGCCAGCAAACAGGCCTCCTACAATGAGCAGTTCTTC | CASKQASYNEQFF
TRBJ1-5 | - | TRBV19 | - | TGTGCCAGTAGTATAGGCACAACAGGGAGAGGTAGGCAGCCCCAGCATTTT | CASSIGTTGRGRQPQHF
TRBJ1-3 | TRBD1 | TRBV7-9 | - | TGTTCCAGCAGCTTAGTTGGGACAGGGGTTTACGGAAACACCATATATTTT | CSSSLVGTGVYGNTIYF
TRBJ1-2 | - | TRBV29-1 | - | TGCAGCGTTGTGCCGGCGGATCAGAACTATGGCTACACCTTC | CSVVPADQNYGYTF
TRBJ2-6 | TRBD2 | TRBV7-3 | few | TGTGCCAGCAGCTTAAGGTTATTTGGGCTAGCGGGTATACCGACCTCTGGGGCCAACGTCCTGACTTTC | CASSLRLFGLAGIPTSGANVLTF
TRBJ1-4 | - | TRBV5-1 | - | TGCGCCAGCAAAGGAGGAGGGATGAGGACTAATGAAAAACTGTTTTTT | CASKGGGMRTNEKLFF
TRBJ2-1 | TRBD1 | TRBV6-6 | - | TGTGCCAGCACTCTAGGACAGGGTAACAATGAGCAGTTCTTC | CASTLGQGNNEQFF
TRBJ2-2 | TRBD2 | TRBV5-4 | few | TGTGCCAGCAGCCAACTACTAGCGGGCCAGAACACCGGGGAGCTGTTTTTT | CASSQLLAGQNTGELFF
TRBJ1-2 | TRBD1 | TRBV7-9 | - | TGTGCCAGCAGGAATCAGGGGGCGACAGGGGGTGGCGGCTACACCTTC | CASRNQGATGGGGYTF
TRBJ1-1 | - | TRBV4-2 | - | TGTGCCAGCAGCCAACCGACAGGCAAGGGCACTGAAGCTTTCTTT | CASSQPTGKGTEAFF
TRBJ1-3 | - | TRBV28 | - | TGTGCCAGCAGCTCCGGGGGGTTGCATTTATATTTT | CASSSGGLHLYF
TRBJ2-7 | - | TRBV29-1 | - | TGCAGCGTTGGGATCCAGGAACCCTACGAGCAGTACTTC | CSVGIQEPYEQYF
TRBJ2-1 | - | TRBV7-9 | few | TGTGCCAGCAGCTCCGGGGTTAATGTCAATGAGCAGTTCTTC | CASSSGVNVNEQFF
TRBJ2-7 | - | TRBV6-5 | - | TGTGCCAGCAGTTATGCAGACTCCTACGAGCAGTACTTC | CASSYADSYEQYF
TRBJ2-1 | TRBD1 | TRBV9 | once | TGTGCCAGCAGCCGGGGACAGGGAGTTGGGAATGAGCAGTTCTTC | CASSRGQGVGNEQFF
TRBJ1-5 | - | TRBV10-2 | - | TGCGCCAGCAGTGAGGGAGGGAGGGGGAGCAATCAGCCCCAGCATTTT | CASSEGGRGSNQPQHF
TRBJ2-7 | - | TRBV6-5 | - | TGTGCCAGCATGAGCTCCTACGAGCAGTACTTC | CASMSSYEQYF
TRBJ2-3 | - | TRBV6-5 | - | TGTGCCAGCACTGGTCCGGGCACAGATACGCAGTATTTT | CASTGPGTDTQYF
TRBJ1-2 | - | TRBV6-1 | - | TGTGCCAGCAGACCGACAGGTTATGGCTACACCTTC | CASRPTGYGYTF
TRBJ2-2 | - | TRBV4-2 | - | TGTGCCAGCAGCCCCTTGGGGGGATTAGACACCGGGGAGCTGTTTTTT | CASSPLGGLDTGELFF
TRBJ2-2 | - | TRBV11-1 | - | TGTGCCAGCAGCTTTGGATCAGGGTCGCTGGAGCTGTTTTTT | CASSFGSGSLELFF
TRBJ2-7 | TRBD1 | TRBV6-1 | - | TGTGCCAGCAGTATCCGGGACAGGGGTATCCACGAGCAGTACTTC | CASSIRDRGIHEQYF
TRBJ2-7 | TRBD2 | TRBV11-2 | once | TGTGCCAGCAGCCCCAGAGGTGGGGGGGACTACGAGCAGTACTTC | CASSPRGGGDYEQYF
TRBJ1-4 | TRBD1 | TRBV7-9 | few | TGTTCCAGCAGCTTAGCGCTCGGGACAGGGGGTGAAAAACTGTTTTTT | CSSSLALGTGGEKLFF
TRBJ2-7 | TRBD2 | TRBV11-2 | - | TGTGCCAGCAGCTTAGGGGCGGGGGTGTACGAGCAGTACTTC | CASSLGAGVYEQYF
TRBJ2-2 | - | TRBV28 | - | TGTGCCAGCAGTCCCGGACATCTACCGTCCGGGGAGCTGTTTTTT | CASSPGHLPSGELFF
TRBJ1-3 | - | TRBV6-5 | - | TGTGCCACCCGGGTCCCTCCGCGAAACACCATATATTTT | CATRVPPRNTIYF
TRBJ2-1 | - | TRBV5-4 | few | TGTGCCAGCAGCTGGGGCGGGATCCCAAGCTCCTACAATGAGCAGTTCTTC | CASSWGGIPSSYNEQFF
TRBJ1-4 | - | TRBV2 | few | TGTGCCAGCATGAACGTGGGGCAGAATGAAAAACTGTTTTTT | CASMNVGQNEKLFF
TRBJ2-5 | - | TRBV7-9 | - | TGTGCCTGTCGGATCAGGGTCGGAGAGACCCAGTACTTC | CACRIRVGETQYF
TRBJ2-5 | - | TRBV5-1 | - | TGCGCCAGCAGTCGAGACGACAGCCAAGAGACCCAGTACTTC | CASSRDDSQETQYF
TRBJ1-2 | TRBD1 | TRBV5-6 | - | TGTGCCAGCAGCTTGGACCGACAGGGTGGCTACACCTTC | CASSLDRQGGYTF
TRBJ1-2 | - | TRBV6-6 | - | TGTGCCAGCTTACGGGGGAATGCTAACTATGGCTACACCTTC | CASLRGNANYGYTF
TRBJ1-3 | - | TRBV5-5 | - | TGTGCCAGCAGCTGGCCCGACAGACAGTTCTCTGGAAACACCATATATTTT | CASSWPDRQFSGNTIYF
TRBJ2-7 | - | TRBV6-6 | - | TGTGCCAGCAGCCCGGGGACCTACGAGCAGTACTTC | CASSPGTYEQYF
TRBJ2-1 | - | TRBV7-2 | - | TGTGCCAGCAGCGACTACCCCAATGAGCAGTTCTTC | CASSDYPNEQFF
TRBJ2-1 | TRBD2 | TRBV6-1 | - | TGTGCCAGCAGTGGGACTAGCGACGAGCAGTTCTTC | CASSGTSDEQFF
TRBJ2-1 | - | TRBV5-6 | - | TGTGCCAGCAGCCTAACGGGGGAGCAGTTCTTC | CASSLTGEQFF
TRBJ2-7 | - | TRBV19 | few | TGTGCCAGTAGCCTCCAGGGGAACTACGAGCAGTACTTC | CASSLQGNYEQYF
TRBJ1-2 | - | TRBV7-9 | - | TGTTCCAGCAGCCTAGATCTCTATGGCTACACCTTC | CSSSLDLYGYTF
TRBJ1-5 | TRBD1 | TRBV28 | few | TGTGCCAGCAGTTTACCGGGACAGGGTTCCCAGCCCCAGCATTTT | CASSLPGQGSQPQHF
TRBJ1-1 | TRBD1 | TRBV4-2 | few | TGTGCCAGCAGCCCTAGTTTAGGACAGGGATTAGGACGCACTGAAGCTTTCTTT | CASSPSLGQGLGRTEAFF
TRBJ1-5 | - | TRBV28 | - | TGTGCCAGCAGAATACAGGGTGGTAATCAGCCCCAGCATTTT | CASRIQGGNQPQHF
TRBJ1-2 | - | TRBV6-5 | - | TGTGCCAGCAGCAACAAGGGGGGGGGCGGGTACTACACCTTC | CASSNKGGGGYYTF
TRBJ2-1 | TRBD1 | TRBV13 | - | TGTGCCAGCAGCCTACAGGGGGGAGGCTGGCCGTTCTTC | CASSLQGGGWPFF
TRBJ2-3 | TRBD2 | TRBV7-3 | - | TGTGCCAGCAGCCAGACTAGCGGGAGAAGCGATACGCAGTATTTT | CASSQTSGRSDTQYF
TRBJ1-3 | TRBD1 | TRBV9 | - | TGTGCCAGCAGCGTAGCTACAGGGGAGTCTGGAAACACCATATATTTT | CASSVATGESGNTIYF
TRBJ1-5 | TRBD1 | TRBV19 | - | TGTGCCAGTAGTATTAGATCAGGGGGCTTTGGCAATCAGCCCCAGCATTTT | CASSIRSGGFGNQPQHF
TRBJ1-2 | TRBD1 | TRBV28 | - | TGTGCCAGCAGTTTATCAACGAGGACAGGGGGCAGCTATGGCTACACCTTC | CASSLSTRTGGSYGYTF
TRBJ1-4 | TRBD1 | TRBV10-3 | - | TGTGCCATCAGTCCCGGGACAGGGGGCGATGAAAAACTGTTTTTT | CAISPGTGGDEKLFF